The clone carrying this TCR beta chain was detected only once. The antigen remains undetermined. This CDR3 spans 14 amino acids. Germline values: CDR1 SGHRS, CDR2 YFSETQ. J gave up 7 bases and V 0 bases, and 6 bases lay outside the gene matches. The data were obtained in a study of cytomegalovirus exposure and HLA in healthy donors. Study at large: There were some 410 genotyped donors. Of these, about 80% fell in the genetic ancestry cluster associated with self-reported Caucasian donors. Study results and caveats: Being indistinguishable, some V segments were excluded, TRBV6-2 and TRBV6-3 among them. Further analysis was carried out later, and it showed several of the most significant clusters appearing linked to common viral pathogens. A classifier reportedly called cytomegalovirus status with high sensitivity and specificity.

PCR amplification relied on 60 Vbeta primers (plus 13 Jbeta primers). Clones were read by immunoSEQ multiplex PCR, and TCRdb kept only the in-frame ones, dropping some. The sample records 210,000 or so clones, roughly 84% being singletons. This sequence was found in a human donor in good health. The chain couples TRBV5-1 to TRBJ2-5; 7 nucleotides align to TRBD1. What was sequenced was PBMCs. In nucleotides, the CDR3 is TGCGCCAGCAGCTTGGGACAGGGCAGAAGGACCCAGTACTTC. Protein sequence: CASSLGQGRRTQYF.